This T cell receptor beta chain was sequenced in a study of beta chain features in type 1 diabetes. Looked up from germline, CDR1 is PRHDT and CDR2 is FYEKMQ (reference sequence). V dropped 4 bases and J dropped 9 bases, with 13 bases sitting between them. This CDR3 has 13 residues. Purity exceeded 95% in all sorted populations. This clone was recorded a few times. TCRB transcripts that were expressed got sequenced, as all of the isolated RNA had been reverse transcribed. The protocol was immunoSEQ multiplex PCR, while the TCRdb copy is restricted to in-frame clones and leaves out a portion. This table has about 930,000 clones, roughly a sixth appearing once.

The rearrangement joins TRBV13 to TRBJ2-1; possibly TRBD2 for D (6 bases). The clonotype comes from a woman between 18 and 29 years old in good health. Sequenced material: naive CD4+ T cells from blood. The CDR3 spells CASSYGGSREQFF. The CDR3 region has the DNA TGTGCCAGCAGCTACGGAGGGTCCCGTGAGCAGTTCTTC.